This T cell receptor (beta chain) was recovered during a study of T cell repertoires in cytomegalovirus infection. Study overall: HLA-B-restricted CMV epitopes that are well studied were used alongside recently identified HLA-C-restricted ones. Indications came from public TCR beta signatures; they pointed to CMV infection and to a matching HLA type.

Study-wide findings and caveats: CMV-specific TCR beta clonotypes restricted by HLA-C were the ones dominating the ex vivo response.

TCRdb re-called the reads with MiXCR, one entry per CDR3 protein. Seen here are about 360,000 distinct CDR3 sequences, approximately 30% observed once, and the top ten hold about 13%. The CDR3 runs 13 residues. Germline CDR1 reads SSHAT; CDR2 reads FNYEAQ (reference sequence). In this sample, this clonotype turned up a few times. The antigen is unknown. The junction shows a germline mismatch at one end, possibly a read error. The sequencing here drew on cultured PBMCs, taken from culture after CMV antigen stimulation. V and J are TRBV7-7 and TRBJ2-3, with D unclear. This TCR derives from a human donor in good health (CMV status not recorded). Some clones in this sample may be carry-over from other donors' samples. CDR3 in amino acids: CASSSDIADTQYF. CDR3 DNA sequence: TGTGCTAGCAGCTCCGATATCGCAGATACGCAGTATTTT.